The rows below give T cell receptor beta chains drawn from one sample of a study of blood T cell repertoires in COVID-19. Profiled with immunoSEQ multiplex PCR; TCRdb holds only in-frame clones, not every one. Here the sample spans some 110,000 clones, 75% to 90% being singletons. The sample comprised peripheral blood. The receptors shown here come from a man between 60 and 75 years old with acute or convalescent COVID-19. The CDR3 runs from the conserved cysteine through the conserved F or W. A D gene is named only where the DNA matches it firmly. Not every row has a clone size; where given, it reads once, few, many or a size class.

d_gene,v_gene,j_gene,abundance,CDR3aa,CDR3nt
-,TRBV18,TRBJ2-5,-,CASSIATKETQYF,TGTGCCAGCTCCATCGCTACGAAAGAGACCCAGTACTTC
TRBD1,TRBV5-6,TRBJ2-2,-,CASSSGQGRTGELFF,TGTGCCAGCAGCTCTGGACAGGGACGAACCGGGGAGCTGTTTTTT
TRBD2,TRBV27,TRBJ2-3,-,CASSLSLGAGGLADTQYF,TGTGCCAGCAGTTTATCCTTAGGAGCGGGAGGGCTCGCAGATACGCAGTATTTT
TRBD1,TRBV29-1,TRBJ1-1,-,CSASFEPGQGAPEAFF,TGCAGCGCTAGCTTTGAACCGGGACAGGGGGCGCCTGAAGCTTTCTTT
-,TRBV3-1/TRBV3-2,TRBJ2-7,-,CASSQVLGPEKVYEQYF,TGTGCCAGCAGCCAAGTTTTGGGGCCGGAGAAAGTCTACGAGCAGTACTTC
TRBD1,TRBV3-1/TRBV3-2,TRBJ1-5,-,CASSRDRDQPQHF,TGTGCCAGCAGCCGGGACAGGGATCAGCCCCAGCATTTT
-,TRBV11-3,TRBJ2-5,-,CASSLGPNQETQYF,TGTGCCAGCAGCTTAGGGCCAAATCAAGAGACCCAGTACTTC
TRBD1,TRBV5-1,TRBJ2-5,-,CASSYGAWTGVRETQYF,TGCGCCAGCAGCTACGGTGCCTGGACAGGGGTACGGGAGACCCAGTACTTC
-,TRBV30,TRBJ1-4,-,CAWSVPGFNWNEKLFF,TGTGCCTGGAGTGTACCGGGGTTCAACTGGAATGAAAAACTGTTTTTT
TRBD2,TRBV3-1/TRBV3-2,TRBJ2-5,few,CASSQGLGEGLGTQYF,TGTGCCAGCAGCCAAGGGTTGGGGGAGGGCCTAGGGACCCAGTACTTC
-,TRBV28,TRBJ2-7,-,CASSSQGQPRQQYF,TGTGCCAGCAGTTCCCAGGGCCAGCCTAGGCAGCAGTACTTC
TRBD2,TRBV5-1,TRBJ2-3,-,CASKFSGTSGTDTQYF,TGCGCCAGCAAATTTTCCGGGACTAGCGGCACAGATACGCAGTATTTT
-,TRBV7-8,TRBJ2-5,-,CASSGEYQETQYF,TGTGCCAGCAGCGGGGAGTACCAAGAGACCCAGTACTTC
-,TRBV6-1,TRBJ1-1,-,CASSEGTERNTEAFF,TGTGCCAGCAGTGAAGGGACAGAAAGGAACACTGAAGCTTTCTTT
-,TRBV19,TRBJ1-2,once,CASSIRGFRGYGYTF,TGTGCCAGTAGTATTCGGGGGTTTCGTGGCTATGGCTACACCTTC
-,TRBV7-8,TRBJ1-2,-,CASSSYYGYCTF,TGTGCCAGCAGTTCATACTATGGCTACTGCACCTTC
-,TRBV20-1,TRBJ1-2,once,CSAKRGTF,TGCAGTGCTAAACGGGGCACCTTC
TRBD1,TRBV29-1,TRBJ1-4,-,CSVSDRETNEKLFF,TGCAGCGTGAGTGACAGGGAGACTAATGAAAAACTGTTTTTT
-,TRBV5-1,TRBJ2-2,-,CASSNQRQNTGELFF,TGCGCCAGCAGTAACCAGCGGCAGAACACCGGGGAGCTGTTTTTT
-,TRBV5-4,TRBJ1-1,-,CASSLAGTPAGTEAFF,TGTGCCAGCAGCTTGGCAGGGACACCGGCCGGCACTGAAGCTTTCTTT
-,TRBV5-1,TRBJ1-5,-,CASSPGQTSNQPQHF,TGCGCCAGCAGCCCCGGACAGACTAGCAATCAGCCCCAGCATTTT
-,TRBV5-5,TRBJ2-1,-,CASSLVLANNEQFF,TGTGCCAGCAGCTTGGTGTTAGCGAACAATGAGCAGTTCTTC
-,TRBV28,TRBJ1-5,-,CASRLERYQPQHF,TGTGCCAGCAGGCTCGAGAGATATCAGCCCCAGCATTTT
-,TRBV29-1,TRBJ1-4,-,CSVSSQGGEKLFF,TGCAGCGTTTCTAGTCAGGGTGGTGAAAAACTGTTTTTT
-,TRBV29-1,TRBJ2-7,-,CSVLLMEGQYF,TGCAGCGTACTACTTATGGAGGGACAGTACTTC
TRBD2,TRBV9,TRBJ2-5,-,CASSPGLAWKETQYF,TGTGCCAGCAGCCCGGGACTAGCATGGAAAGAGACCCAGTACTTC
TRBD2,TRBV18,TRBJ2-2,-,CASSPPSGRGTGELFF,TGTGCCAGCTCACCACCTAGCGGGAGGGGCACCGGGGAGCTGTTTTTT
-,TRBV6-2/TRBV6-3,TRBJ2-5,-,CASSYREYETQYF,TGTGCCAGCAGTTACCGGGAGTATGAGACCCAGTACTTC
-,TRBV11-2,TRBJ2-4,-,CASSLDRQNIQYF,TGTGCCAGCAGCTTAGACCGTCAAAACATTCAGTACTTC